The clone carrying this TCR beta chain was detected only once. This specimen comes from a study of blood T cell repertoires in COVID-19. The overall study: Both acute and convalescent COVID-19 samples were obtained from the United States, Italy and Spain. PBMCs, B-cell-depleted T cells, or T cells provided the cDNA or gDNA that made up the material.

Germline V gene lookup returns CDR1 MNHNY and CDR2 SVGAGI (reference sequence). The CDR3 spans 13 residues. Trimming removed 2 bases from V and 6 bases from J, with 11 bases in between. Per the original data handling: Estimation of nucleated cell counts was performed using reference gene primer amplification. This table comes from immunoSEQ multiplex PCR, and its TCRdb copy is limited to in-frame clones, with some not included. The V and J calls and clone size were taken over from that table, and D and trimming were inferred from the DNA. The repertoire consists of tens of thousands of clones, with 70% to 90% occurring once and the leading ten covering 14%.

The gene calls are TRBV6-6 and TRBJ2-7; D is possibly TRBD1 (5 bases). The TCR comes from a man aged 70 or older with acute or convalescent COVID-19. Sequencing input: peripheral blood. The CDR3 spells CASSYSSGFEQYV. The CDR3 DNA reads as TGTGCCAGCAGTTACAGTTCAGGGTTCGAGCAGTACGTC.